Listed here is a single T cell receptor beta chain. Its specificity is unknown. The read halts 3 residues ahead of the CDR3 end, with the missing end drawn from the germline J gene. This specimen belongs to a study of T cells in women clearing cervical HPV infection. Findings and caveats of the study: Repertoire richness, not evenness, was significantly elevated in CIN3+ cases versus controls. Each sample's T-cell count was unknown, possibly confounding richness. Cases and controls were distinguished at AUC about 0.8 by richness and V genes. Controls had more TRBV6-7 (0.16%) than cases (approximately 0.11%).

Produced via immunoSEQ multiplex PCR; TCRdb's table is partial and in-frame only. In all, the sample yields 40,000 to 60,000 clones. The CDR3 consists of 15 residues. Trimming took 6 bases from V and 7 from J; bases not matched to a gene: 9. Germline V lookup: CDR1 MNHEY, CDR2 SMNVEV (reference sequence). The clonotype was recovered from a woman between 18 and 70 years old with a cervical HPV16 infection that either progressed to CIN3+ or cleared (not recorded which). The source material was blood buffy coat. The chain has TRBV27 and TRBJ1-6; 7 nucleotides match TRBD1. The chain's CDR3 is CASRAMGQPNSPLHF. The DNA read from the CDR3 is TGTGCCAGCAGAGCAATGGGACAGCCAAATTCACCC.